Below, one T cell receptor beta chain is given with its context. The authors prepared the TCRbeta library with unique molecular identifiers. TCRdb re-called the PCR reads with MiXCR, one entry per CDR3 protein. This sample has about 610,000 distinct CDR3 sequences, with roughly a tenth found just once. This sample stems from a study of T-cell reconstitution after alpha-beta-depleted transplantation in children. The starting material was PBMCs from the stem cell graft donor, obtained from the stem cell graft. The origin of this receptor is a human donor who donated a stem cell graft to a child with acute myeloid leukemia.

CDR3 coding DNA: TGTGCCACCCGGGACCGAGGCTACAATGAGCAGTTCTTC. Encoded protein: CATRDRGYNEQFF. V and J are TRBV19 and TRBJ2-1, with D possibly called TRBD1 or TRBD2 (5 bases each). V was clipped by 10 bases and J by 3 bases, with 13 bases between them. The germline gives CDR1 LNHDA, CDR2 SQIVND (reference sequence). The CDR3 length is 13 residues.